Described below is a single T cell receptor (beta chain) sequence and its context. No cognate antigen has been identified for it. No quality values exist for individual bases; no much larger clone is one base distant. Reading from cysteine to phenylalanine, the CDR3 counts 13 amino acids. Just the 39-base CDR3 DNA is kept, in frame starting at base 1. Sequences SEHNR (CDR1) and FQNEAQ (CDR2) are obtained from the germline V gene (reference sequence). V is pared back by 0 bases and J by 7 bases, with 9 bases lying between the germline termini. The data were obtained in a study of T cell changes during pregnancy in multiple sclerosis (dated by TCRdb to 2018 to 2020). About the study as a whole: Changes in the T cell repertoire over the course of pregnancy were examined in this study in women with multiple sclerosis.

Libraries came from the immunoSEQ multiplex PCR assay. TCRdb stores this immuneACCESS table with in-frame sequences only. Part of the clones is absent; in the studies checked, under half of the shortfall reflects unresolved V genes, and no reason is known for the rest. This sample holds 75,000 to 95,000 clones; more than 85% were observed only once. The ten largest clones take up around 1% of the sample. The TCR comes from a female donor with multiple sclerosis, enrolled in a pregnancy study. The sequencing used peripheral blood, collected before pregnancy. The sequence is built from TRBV7-9 and TRBJ1-1; a weak D assignment points to TRBD1 (5 bases agree). The DNA sequence is given as TGTGCCAGCAGCTTAGCGTTGGGGGGTGAAGCTTTCTTT. Its protein is CASSLALGGEAFF.